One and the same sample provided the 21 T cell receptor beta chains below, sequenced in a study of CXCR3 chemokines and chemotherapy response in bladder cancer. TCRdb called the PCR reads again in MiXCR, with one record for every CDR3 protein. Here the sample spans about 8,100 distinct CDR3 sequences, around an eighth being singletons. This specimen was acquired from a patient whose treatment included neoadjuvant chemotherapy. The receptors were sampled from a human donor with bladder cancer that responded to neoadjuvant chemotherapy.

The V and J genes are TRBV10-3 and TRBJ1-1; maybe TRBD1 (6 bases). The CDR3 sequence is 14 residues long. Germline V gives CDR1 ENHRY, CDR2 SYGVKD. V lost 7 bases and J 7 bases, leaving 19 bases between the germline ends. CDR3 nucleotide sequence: TGTGCCATCAATCCGACAGGTTACGGCGTTGAAGCTTTCTTT. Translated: CAINPTGYGVEAFF.

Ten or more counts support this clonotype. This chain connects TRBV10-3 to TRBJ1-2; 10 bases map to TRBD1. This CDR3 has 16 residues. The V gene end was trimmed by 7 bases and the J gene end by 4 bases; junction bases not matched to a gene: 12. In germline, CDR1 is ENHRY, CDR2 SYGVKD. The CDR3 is CAITSGQGSRSYGYTF. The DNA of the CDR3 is TGTGCCATCACCTCGGGACAGGGGAGTCGGAGCTATGGCTACACCTTC.

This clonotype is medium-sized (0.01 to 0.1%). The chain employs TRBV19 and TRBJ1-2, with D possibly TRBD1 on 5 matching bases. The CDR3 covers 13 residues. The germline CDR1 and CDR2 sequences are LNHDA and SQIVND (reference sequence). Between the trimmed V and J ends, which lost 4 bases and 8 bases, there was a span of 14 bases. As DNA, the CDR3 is TGTGCCAGTAGTAAGCAGGGAAATGTGGGCTACACCTTC. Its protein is CASSKQGNVGYTF.

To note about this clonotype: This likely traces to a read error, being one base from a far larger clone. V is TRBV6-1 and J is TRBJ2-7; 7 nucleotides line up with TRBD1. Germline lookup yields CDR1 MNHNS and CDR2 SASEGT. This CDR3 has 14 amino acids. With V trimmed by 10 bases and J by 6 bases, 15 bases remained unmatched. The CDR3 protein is CAIRGWTEQSEQYF. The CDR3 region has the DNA TGTGCCATCAGGGGGTGGACAGAACAGTCCGAGCAGTACTTC.

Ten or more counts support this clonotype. In DNA, the CDR3 is TGTGCCAGCTCAATCATTGGGGGGGGTGACACTGAAGCTTTCTTT. Translated, it gives CASSIIGGGDTEAFF. The chain employs TRBV18 and TRBJ1-1; possibly TRBD1 for D (5 bases). Trimming shortened V by 5 bases and J by 3 bases, and 16 bases separated the two germline ends. The CDR3 covers 15 residues. CDR1 and CDR2 from the germline V gene are KGHSH and LQKENI.

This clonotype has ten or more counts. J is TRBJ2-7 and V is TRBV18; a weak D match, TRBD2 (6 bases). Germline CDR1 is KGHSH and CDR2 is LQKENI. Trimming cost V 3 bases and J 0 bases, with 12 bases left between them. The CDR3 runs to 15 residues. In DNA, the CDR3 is TGTGCCAGCTCACCTGGGACTGAGAGCTCCTACGAGCAGTACTTC. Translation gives CASSPGTESSYEQYF.

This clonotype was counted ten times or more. The DNA of the CDR3 is TGTGCCAGTAGTATGCGTAGCGGGGGGCCAGATACGCAGTATTTT. This codes for CASSMRSGGPDTQYF. This chain uses TRBV19 with TRBJ2-3, with 10 bases aligning to TRBD2. CDR1 and CDR2 from the germline V gene are LNHDA and SQIVND (reference sequence). With 3 bases clipped from V and 4 bases from J, the junction kept 4 bases outside the gene matches. This CDR3 region has 15 residues.

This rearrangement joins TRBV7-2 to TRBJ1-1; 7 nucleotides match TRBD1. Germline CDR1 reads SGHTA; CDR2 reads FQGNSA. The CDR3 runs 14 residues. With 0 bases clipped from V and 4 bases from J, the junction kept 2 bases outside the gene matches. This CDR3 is CASSLAAGGTEAFF. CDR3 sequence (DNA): TGTGCCAGCAGCTTAGCGGCAGGGGGCACTGAAGCTTTCTTT.

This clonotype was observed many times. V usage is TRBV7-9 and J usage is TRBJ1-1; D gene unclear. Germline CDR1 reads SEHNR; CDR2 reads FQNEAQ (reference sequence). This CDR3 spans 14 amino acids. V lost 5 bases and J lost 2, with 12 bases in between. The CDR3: CASSPRLGNTEAFF. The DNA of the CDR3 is TGTGCCAGCAGCCCCCGCTTGGGAAACACTGAAGCTTTCTTT.

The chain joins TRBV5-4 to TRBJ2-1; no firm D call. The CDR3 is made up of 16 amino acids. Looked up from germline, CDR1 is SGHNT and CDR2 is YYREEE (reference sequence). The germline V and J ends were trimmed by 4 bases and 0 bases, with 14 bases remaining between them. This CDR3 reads CASSPPRASSYNEQFF. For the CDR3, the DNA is TGTGCCAGCAGCCCGCCCCGGGCTAGCTCCTACAATGAGCAGTTCTTC.

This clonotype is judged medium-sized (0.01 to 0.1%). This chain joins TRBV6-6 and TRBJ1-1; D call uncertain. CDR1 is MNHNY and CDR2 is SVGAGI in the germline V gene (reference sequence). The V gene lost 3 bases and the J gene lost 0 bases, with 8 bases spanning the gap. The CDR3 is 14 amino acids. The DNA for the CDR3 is TGTGCCAGCAGTTATCGAACCATGAACACTGAAGCTTTCTTT. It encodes CASSYRTMNTEAFF.

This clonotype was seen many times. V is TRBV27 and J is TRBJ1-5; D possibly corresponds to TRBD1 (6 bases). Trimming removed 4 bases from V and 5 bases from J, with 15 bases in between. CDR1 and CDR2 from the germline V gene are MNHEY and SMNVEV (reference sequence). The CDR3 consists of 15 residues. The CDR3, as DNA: TGTGCCAGCAGTTCCCACGACAGGAATTATCAGCCCCAGCATTTT. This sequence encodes CASSSHDRNYQPQHF.

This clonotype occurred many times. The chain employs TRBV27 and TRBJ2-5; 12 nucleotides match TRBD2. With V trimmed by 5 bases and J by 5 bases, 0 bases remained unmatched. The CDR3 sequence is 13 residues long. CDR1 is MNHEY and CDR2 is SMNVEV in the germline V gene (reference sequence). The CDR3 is CASSGLAGETQYF. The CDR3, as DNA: TGTGCCAGCAGTGGACTAGCGGGGGAGACCCAGTACTTC.

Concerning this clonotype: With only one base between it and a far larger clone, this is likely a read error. The CDR3 spells CASTPRTGNIEQYF. In DNA form, the CDR3 reads TGTGCCAGCACCCCTAGGACAGGGAACATCGAGCAGTACTTC. This sequence joins TRBV10-3 and TRBJ2-7; TRBD1 matches 8 bases. With 10 bases clipped from V and 6 bases from J, the junction kept 14 bases outside the gene matches. This CDR3 is built from 14 residues. CDR1 is ENHRY and CDR2 is SYGVKD in the germline V gene.

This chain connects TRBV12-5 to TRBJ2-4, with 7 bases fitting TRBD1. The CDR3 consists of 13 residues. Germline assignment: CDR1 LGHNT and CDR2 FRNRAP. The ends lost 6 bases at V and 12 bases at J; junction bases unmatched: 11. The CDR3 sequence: CASGVGGIGGQYF. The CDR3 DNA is TGTGCTAGTGGGGTAGGGGGCATTGGGGGTCAGTACTTC.

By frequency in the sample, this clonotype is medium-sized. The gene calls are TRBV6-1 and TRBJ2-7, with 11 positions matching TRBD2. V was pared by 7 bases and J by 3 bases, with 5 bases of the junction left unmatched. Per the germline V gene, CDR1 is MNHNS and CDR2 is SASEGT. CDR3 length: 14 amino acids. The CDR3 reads CASIRLAGNYEQYF. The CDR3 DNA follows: TGTGCCAGCATCAGACTAGCGGGGAACTACGAGCAGTACTTC.

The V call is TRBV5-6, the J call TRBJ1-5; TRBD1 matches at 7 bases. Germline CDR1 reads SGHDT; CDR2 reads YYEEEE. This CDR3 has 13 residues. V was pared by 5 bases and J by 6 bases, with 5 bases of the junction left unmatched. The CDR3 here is CASSRQGSQPQHF. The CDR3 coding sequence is TGTGCCAGCAGTAGACAGGGCAGTCAGCCCCAGCATTTT.

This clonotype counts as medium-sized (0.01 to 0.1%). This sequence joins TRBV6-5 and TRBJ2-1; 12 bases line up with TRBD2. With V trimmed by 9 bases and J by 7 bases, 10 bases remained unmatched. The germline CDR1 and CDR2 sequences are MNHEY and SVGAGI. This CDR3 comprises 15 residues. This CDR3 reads CASCLGLAGGNEQFF. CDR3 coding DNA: TGTGCCAGTTGCCTTGGGCTAGCGGGAGGGAATGAGCAGTTCTTC.

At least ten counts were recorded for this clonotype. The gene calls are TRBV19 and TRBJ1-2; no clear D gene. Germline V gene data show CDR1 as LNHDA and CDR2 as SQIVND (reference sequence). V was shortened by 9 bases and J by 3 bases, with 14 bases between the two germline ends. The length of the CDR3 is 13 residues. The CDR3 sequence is CASRAIGDYGYTF. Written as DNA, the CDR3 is TGTGCCAGCCGGGCCATCGGCGACTATGGCTACACCTTC.

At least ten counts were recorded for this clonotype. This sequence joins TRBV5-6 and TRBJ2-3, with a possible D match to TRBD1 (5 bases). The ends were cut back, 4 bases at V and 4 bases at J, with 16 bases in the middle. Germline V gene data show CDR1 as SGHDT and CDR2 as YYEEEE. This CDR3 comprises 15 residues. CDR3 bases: TGTGCCAGCAGCCACAAGGGGTGGGTAGCAGATACGCAGTATTTT. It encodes CASSHKGWVADTQYF.

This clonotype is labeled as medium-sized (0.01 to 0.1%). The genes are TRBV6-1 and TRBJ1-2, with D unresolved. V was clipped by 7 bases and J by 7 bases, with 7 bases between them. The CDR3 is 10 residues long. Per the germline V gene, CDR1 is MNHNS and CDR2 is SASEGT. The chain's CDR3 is CASIRAGYTF. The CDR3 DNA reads TGTGCCAGCATCCGGGCTGGCTACACCTTC.